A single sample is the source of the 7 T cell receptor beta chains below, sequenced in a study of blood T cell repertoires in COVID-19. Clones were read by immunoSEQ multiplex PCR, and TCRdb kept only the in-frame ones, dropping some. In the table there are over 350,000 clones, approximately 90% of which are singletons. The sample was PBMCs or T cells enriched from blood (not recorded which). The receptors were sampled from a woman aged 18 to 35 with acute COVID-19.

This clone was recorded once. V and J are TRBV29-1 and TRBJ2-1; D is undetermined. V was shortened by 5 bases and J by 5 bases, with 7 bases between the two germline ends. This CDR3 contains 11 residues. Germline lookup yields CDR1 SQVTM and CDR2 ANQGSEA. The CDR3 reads CSVFHDNEQFF. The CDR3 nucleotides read TGCAGCGTTTTTCATGACAATGAGCAGTTCTTC.

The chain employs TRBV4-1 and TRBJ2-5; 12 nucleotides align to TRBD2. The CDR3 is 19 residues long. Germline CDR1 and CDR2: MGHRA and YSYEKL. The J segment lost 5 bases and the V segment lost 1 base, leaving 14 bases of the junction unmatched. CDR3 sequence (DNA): TGCGCCAGCAGCCAAGTCCCCTCTAGCGGGGGGGCCCGTGGGGAGACCCAGTACTTC. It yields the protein CASSQVPSSGGARGETQYF.

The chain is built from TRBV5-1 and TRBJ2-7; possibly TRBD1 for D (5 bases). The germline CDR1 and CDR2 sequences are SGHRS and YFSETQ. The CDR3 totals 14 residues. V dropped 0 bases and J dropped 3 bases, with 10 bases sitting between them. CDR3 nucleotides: TGCGCCAGCAGCTTGGGTAGGGGTTTCTACGAGCAGTACTTC. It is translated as CASSLGRGFYEQYF.

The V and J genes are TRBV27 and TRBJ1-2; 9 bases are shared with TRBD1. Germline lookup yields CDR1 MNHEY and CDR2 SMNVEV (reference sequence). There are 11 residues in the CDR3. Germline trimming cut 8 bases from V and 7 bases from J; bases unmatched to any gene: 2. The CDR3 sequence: CASGTGIGYTF. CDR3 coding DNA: TGTGCCAGCGGGACAGGGATTGGCTACACCTTC.

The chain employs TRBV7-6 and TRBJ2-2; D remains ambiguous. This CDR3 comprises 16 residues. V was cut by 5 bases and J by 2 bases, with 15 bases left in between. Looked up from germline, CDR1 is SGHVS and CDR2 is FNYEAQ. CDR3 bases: TGTGCCAGCAGCCCATTTCGAGGATTCAACACCGGGGAGCTGTTTTTT. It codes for CASSPFRGFNTGELFF. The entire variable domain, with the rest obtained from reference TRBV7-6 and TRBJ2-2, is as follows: GAGVSQSPRYKVTKRGQDVALRCDPISGHVSLYWYRQALGQGPEFLTYFNYEAQQDKSGLPNDRFSAERPEGSISTLTIQRTEQRDSAMYRCASSPFRGFNTGELFFGEGSRLTVL.

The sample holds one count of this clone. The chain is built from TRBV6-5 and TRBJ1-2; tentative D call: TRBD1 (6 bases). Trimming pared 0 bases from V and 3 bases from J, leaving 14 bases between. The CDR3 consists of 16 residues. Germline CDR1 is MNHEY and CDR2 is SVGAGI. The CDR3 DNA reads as TGTGCCAGCAGTTACTCGAGTGGGACACAGCACTATGGCTACACCTTC. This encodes CASSYSSGTQHYGYTF.

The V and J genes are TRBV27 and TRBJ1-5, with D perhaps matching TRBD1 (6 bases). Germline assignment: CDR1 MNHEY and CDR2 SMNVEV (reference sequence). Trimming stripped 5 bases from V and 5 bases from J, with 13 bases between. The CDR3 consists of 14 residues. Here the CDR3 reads CASSPYRAHQPQHF. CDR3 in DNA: TGTGCCAGCAGTCCGTACAGGGCTCATCAGCCCCAGCATTTT.